These 29 T cell receptor beta chains came from one sample sequenced in a study of shared clonotypes between healthy human individuals. Naive-designated CD8 cells lacked CD45RO, were positively enriched for CCR7, and omitted terminally differentiated effector memory CD45RA+ cells. Method: immunoSEQ multiplex PCR; TCRdb's copy keeps in-frame clones and lacks some. Of around 2,000,000 clones listed, 85% to 95% are singletons. Sequencing was carried out using naive CD8+ T cells sorted from blood. All receptors derive from a man between 18 and 35 years old in good health.

Points on this clone: Other DNA sequences in the same sample also yield this CDR3. The chain joins TRBV6-5 to TRBJ2-7, with D possibly matching TRBD2 (6 bases). From germline, CDR1 is MNHEY and CDR2 SVGAGI. V was pared by 2 bases and J by 3 bases, with 11 bases between. This CDR3 is built from 14 residues. CDR3 sequence reads: CASSYGGSGYEQYF. Here the CDR3 DNA reads TGTGCCAGCAGTTACGGGGGTAGCGGCTACGAGCAGTACTTC.

This clone was observed once. This chain uses TRBV12-5 with TRBJ2-7, with TRBD2 identical over 13 bases. CDR1 is LGHNT and CDR2 is FRNRAP in the germline V gene. The CDR3 has 15 amino acids. Trimming took 4 bases from V and 7 from J; bases not matched to a gene: 7. CDR3 nucleotides: TGTGCTAGTGGTTCCCGGACTAGCGGGAGCGGGGAGCAGTACTTC. This codes for CASGSRTSGSGEQYF.

This clone has a single count. The V call is TRBV6-1, the J call TRBJ2-7, with 8 bases lining up with TRBD2. The V gene's germline CDR1 is MNHNS and CDR2 SASEGT. The J segment lost 6 bases and the V segment lost 1 base, leaving 8 bases of the junction unmatched. This CDR3 is 15 amino acids long. Here the CDR3 DNA reads TGTGCCAGCAGTGAAGGGGCGGGGGGTCCCCCCGAGCAGTACTTC. Its translation is CASSEGAGGPPEQYF.

V and J are TRBV10-1 and TRBJ1-1; TRBD1 matches at 9 bases. The CDR3 consists of 14 residues. Trimming cost V 5 bases and J 2 bases; bases outside gene matches: 3. CDR1 and CDR2 from the germline V gene are WNHNN and SYGVQD (reference sequence). CDR3 residues: CASSLDRGNTEAFF. CDR3 DNA: TGCGCCAGCAGTTTGGACAGGGGAAACACTGAAGCTTTCTTT.

The V gene is TRBV4-1, the J gene TRBJ1-1, with D possibly matching TRBD1 (6 bases). The germline V gene encodes CDR1 MGHRA and CDR2 YSYEKL. V shed 5 bases and J shed 0 bases, with 10 bases lying between them. This CDR3 comprises 14 residues. CDR3 bases: TGCGCCAGCAGCTGGGGGCAGATGAACACTGAAGCTTTCTTT. It encodes CASSWGQMNTEAFF.

The rearrangement joins TRBV10-3 to TRBJ1-3, with D tentatively TRBD1 (5 bases). Trimming left V 10 bases short and J 4 bases short, with 23 bases between. The CDR3 length is 16 residues. CDR1 and CDR2 from the germline V gene are ENHRY and SYGVKD. CDR3 loop: CATSRRGDQLGNTIYF. Here the CDR3 DNA reads TGTGCCACATCCCGACGGGGGGATCAACTGGGAAACACCATATATTTT.

CDR3 protein: CASSGWTGPNTEAFF. In DNA, the CDR3 is TGTGCCAGCAGCGGTTGGACAGGGCCGAACACTGAAGCTTTCTTT. The rearrangement joins TRBV5-4 to TRBJ1-1, with 8 bases that match TRBD1. Germline V gene lookup returns CDR1 SGHNT and CDR2 YYREEE (reference sequence). The CDR3 runs 15 residues. V trimming: 4 bases; J trimming: 1 base; junction bases outside the gene matches: 6.

The J gene is TRBJ2-7, the V gene TRBV5-1; D call uncertain. V was cut by 2 bases and J by 1 base, with 13 bases left in between. The germline V gene has CDR1 SGHRS and CDR2 YFSETQ. This CDR3 comprises 15 residues. This CDR3 is CASSFALAASYEQYF. The CDR3, as DNA: TGCGCCAGCAGCTTTGCTCTTGCAGCTTCCTACGAGCAGTACTTC.

The chain employs TRBV5-1 and TRBJ2-7; 11 nucleotides agree with TRBD2. After removal of 2 bases from V and 5 bases from J, the junction contained 3 bases not matched to a gene. The CDR3 loop spans 14 amino acids. Germline CDR1 and CDR2: SGHRS and YFSETQ. The CDR3 sequence: CASSFSGRGDEQYF. CDR3 bases: TGCGCCAGCAGCTTTAGCGGGAGGGGAGACGAGCAGTACTTC.

The gene calls are TRBV5-1 and TRBJ2-7; weak D call: TRBD1 (6 bases). Germline CDR1 and CDR2: SGHRS and YFSETQ. The CDR3 loop spans 15 amino acids. The V gene lost 4 bases and the J gene lost 3 bases, with 17 bases spanning the gap. In DNA, the CDR3 is TGCGCCAGCAGCCCAGCTGAGGGGGTTTTCTACGAGCAGTACTTC. It translates to CASSPAEGVFYEQYF.

This rearrangement joins TRBV5-1 to TRBJ2-1; 7 nucleotides align to TRBD2. Germline loops: CDR1 SGHRS, CDR2 YFSETQ. After removal of 3 bases from V and 1 base from J, the junction contained 7 bases not matched to a gene. The CDR3 contains 16 residues. CDR3 DNA sequence: TGCGCCAGCAGCTCGCTAGCGGATCGTTCCTACAATGAGCAGTTCTTC. Translating gives CASSSLADRSYNEQFF.

This chain links TRBV4-1 with TRBJ2-1; D call uncertain. V was trimmed by 4 bases and J by 5 bases, leaving 6 bases between them. Germline values: CDR1 MGHRA, CDR2 YSYEKL. This CDR3 contains 12 residues. CDR3 DNA: TGCGCCAGCAGCCCTCCGGACAATGAGCAGTTCTTC. It specifies CASSPPDNEQFF.

The chain employs TRBV2 and TRBJ2-3, with 8 bases identical to TRBD2. Trimming at V came to 5 bases and at J to 1 base, leaving 5 bases not matched to a gene. Germline V gene sequence: CDR1 SNHLY, CDR2 FYNNEI. The CDR3 sequence is 15 residues long. DNA for the CDR3: TGTGCCAGCAGTCACCCGGGGGGGGGCACAGATACGCAGTATTTT. Its translation: CASSHPGGGTDTQYF.

The CDR3: CASSLIGGTGIDEQFF. CDR3 coding DNA: TGTGCCAGCAGCCTAATCGGCGGGACAGGGATAGATGAGCAGTTCTTC. This chain links TRBV27 with TRBJ2-1, with 9 bases identical to TRBD1. Germline trimming cut 6 bases from V and 8 bases from J; bases unmatched to any gene: 14. CDR1 and CDR2 (germline): MNHEY, SMNVEV (reference sequence). The length of the CDR3 is 16 residues.

The chain uses TRBV5-1 and TRBJ2-2; TRBD1 is a possible D gene (6 bases). The germline V gene has CDR1 SGHRS and CDR2 YFSETQ. V shed 2 bases and J shed 1 base, with 15 bases lying between them. This CDR3 region has 17 residues. CDR3 sequence: CASSFPRSDRNTGELFF. CDR3 nucleotides: TGCGCCAGCAGCTTCCCGCGATCGGACAGGAACACCGGGGAGCTGTTTTTT.

This rearrangement joins TRBV6-5 to TRBJ2-1, with 8 bases lining up with TRBD1. J was trimmed by 4 bases and V by 6 bases; bases with no gene match: 5. There are 14 residues in the CDR3. The germline V gene has CDR1 MNHEY and CDR2 SVGAGI. DNA of the CDR3: TGTGCCAGCAGCCAGGGGGCAGGTTACAATGAGCAGTTCTTC. It specifies CASSQGAGYNEQFF.

The CDR3 sequence is CASLGLAGGQETQYF. The DNA of the CDR3 is TGTGCCAGCTTAGGACTAGCGGGGGGCCAAGAGACCCAGTACTTC. This chain uses TRBV7-9 with TRBJ2-5, with 14 bases matching TRBD2. Per germline, CDR1 SEHNR and CDR2 FQNEAQ (reference sequence). This CDR3 is built from 15 residues. J gave up 1 base and V 8 bases, and 3 bases lay outside the gene matches.

The chain is built from TRBV5-1 and TRBJ1-2; the D is unclear. CDR3 length: 15 amino acids. CDR1 SGHRS and CDR2 YFSETQ come from the germline V gene. V was pared by 0 bases and J by 6 bases, with 15 bases between. CDR3 amino acids: CASSLGPGLSDGYTF. DNA of the CDR3: TGCGCCAGCAGCTTGGGACCAGGACTGTCAGATGGCTACACCTTC.

The genes are TRBV5-4 and TRBJ2-3; TRBD2 agrees at 8 bases. Germline lookup yields CDR1 SGHNT and CDR2 YYREEE (reference sequence). With 6 bases clipped from V and 4 bases from J, the junction kept 4 bases outside the gene matches. This CDR3 is built from 13 residues. The CDR3 here is CASTSGGADTQYF. CDR3 DNA: TGTGCCAGCACCAGCGGGGGTGCAGATACGCAGTATTTT.

The chain links TRBV13 to TRBJ2-1; 10 bases fit TRBD2. After removal of 1 base from V and 9 bases from J, the junction contained 6 bases not matched to a gene. Germline CDR1 and CDR2: PRHDT and FYEKMQ (reference sequence). This CDR3 has 15 residues. CDR3 amino acids: CASSLEAGGPPEQFF. The CDR3 DNA reads as TGTGCCAGCAGCTTAGAAGCGGGAGGGCCCCCTGAGCAGTTCTTC.

The genes are TRBV5-1 and TRBJ2-7; 9 bases agree with TRBD1. The CDR3 sequence is 11 residues long. Per germline, CDR1 SGHRS and CDR2 YFSETQ. The V and J ends lost 3 bases and 12 bases, in that order; junction bases with no gene match: 4. CDR3: CASSWGQGWYF. In DNA form, the CDR3 reads TGCGCCAGCAGCTGGGGACAGGGTTGGTACTTC.

This clone occurred once. The V gene is TRBV13, the J gene TRBJ1-2; 7 nucleotides match TRBD1. The CDR3 sequence is 16 residues long. Trimming removed 5 bases from V and 5 bases from J; junction bases left unmatched: 14. Germline CDR1 reads PRHDT; CDR2 reads FYEKMQ (reference sequence). CDR3 in DNA: TGTGCCAGCAGCGAAGGCCTCGAGGGGGCAAGGTATGGCTACACCTTC. Translated: CASSEGLEGARYGYTF.

V gene TRBV28 combines with J gene TRBJ1-4; TRBD1 matches at 9 bases. This CDR3 has 15 residues. With 3 bases clipped from V and 10 bases from J, the junction kept 9 bases outside the gene matches. Germline assignment: CDR1 MDHEN and CDR2 SYDVKM. The CDR3 nucleotides read TGTGCCAGCAGTTTGGGGACAGGGCAATTCGGAAAACTGTTTTTT. It encodes CASSLGTGQFGKLFF.

The V call is TRBV4-3, the J call TRBJ1-3; possibly TRBD1 for D (6 bases). V gave up 6 bases and J gave up 7 bases, with 16 bases separating them. CDR1 is LGHNA, CDR2 YSLEER, per germline. This CDR3 spans 14 amino acids. CDR3 protein: CASRSDRRWNTIYF. In DNA, the CDR3 is TGCGCCAGCAGGTCGGACAGAAGGTGGAACACCATATATTTT.

This clone was seen only once. CDR3 nucleotides: TGTGCCAGCAGCTTATCCCGGGGTCTGAACACTGAAGCTTTCTTT. Protein: CASSLSRGLNTEAFF. J is TRBJ1-1 and V is TRBV7-9; D unresolved. V was shortened by 2 bases and J by 0 bases, with 10 bases between the two germline ends. CDR1 is SEHNR and CDR2 is FQNEAQ in the germline V gene (reference sequence). The CDR3 length is 15 residues.

This clone was observed a single time. The genes are TRBV2 and TRBJ2-7, with 7 bases fitting TRBD1. The CDR3 spans 15 residues. Germline trimming cut 4 bases from V and 2 bases from J; bases unmatched to any gene: 8. Looked up from germline, CDR1 is SNHLY and CDR2 is FYNNEI. CDR3 nucleotides: TGTGCCAGCAGTGGCGAGGGGACAGCAACCTACGAGCAGTACTTC. It is translated as CASSGEGTATYEQYF.

The chain uses TRBV6-5 and TRBJ2-2, with D unclear. CDR1 and CDR2 from the germline V gene are MNHEY and SVGAGI. The CDR3 spans 15 residues. V lost 3 bases to trimming and J lost 5 bases, with 13 bases between them. The CDR3 sequence: CASSYFSGWTGELFF. CDR3 nucleotides: TGTGCCAGCAGTTATTTCTCTGGGTGGACCGGGGAGCTGTTTTTT.

This sequence joins TRBV7-9 and TRBJ2-5; D ambiguous. Trimming stripped 7 bases from V and 9 bases from J, with 15 bases between. Germline V CDR1 and CDR2: SEHNR, FQNEAQ (reference sequence). CDR3 length equals 12 residues. The CDR3 DNA is TGTGCCAGCAAAAGTGGGTCGAAGGCCCAGTACTTC. Residues: CASKSGSKAQYF. Based on the CDR3 plus reference TRBV7-9 and TRBJ2-5, the full variable domain is DTGVSQNPRHKITKRGQNVTFRCDPISEHNRLYWYRQTLGQGPEFLTYFQNEAQLEKSRLLSDRFSAERPKGSFSTLEIQRTEQGDSAMYLCASKSGSKAQYFGPGTRLLVL.

This chain uses TRBV7-9 with TRBJ1-2; possible D gene TRBD1, 5 bases. Germline CDR1 and CDR2: SEHNR and FQNEAQ (reference sequence). V gave up 5 bases and J gave up 8 bases, with 21 bases separating them. This CDR3 contains 15 residues. The CDR3 loop is CASSRVGGLGEGYTF. DNA for the CDR3: TGTGCCAGCAGCCGCGTCGGGGGTCTTGGAGAGGGCTACACCTTC.